One sample yielded the 2 T cell receptor beta chains listed below, sequenced in a study of blood T cell repertoires in COVID-19. The assay was immunoSEQ multiplex PCR, and TCRdb's table has in-frame clones only and misses some. The table records fewer than 400,000 clones, 87% of them present only once. The sequenced sample consisted of PBMCs or T cells enriched from blood (not recorded which). These receptors all stem from a woman between 18 and 29 years old who had recovered from COVID-19.

V is TRBV18 and J is TRBJ2-3; D is unclear. There are 15 residues in the CDR3. Germline CDR1 reads KGHSH; CDR2 reads LQKENI. Between the trimmed V and J ends, which lost 3 bases and 3 bases, there was a span of 13 bases. CDR3 in amino acids: CASSPRKLSTDTQYF. The CDR3 DNA sequence: TGTGCCAGCTCACCGCGGAAGCTATCTACAGATACGCAGTATTTT.

J is TRBJ1-6 and V is TRBV5-5; no reliable D call. Per the germline V gene, CDR1 is SGHKS and CDR2 is YYEKEE (reference sequence). V lost 1 base to trimming and J lost 7 bases, with 9 bases between them. The CDR3 length is 14 residues. CDR3 loop: CASSLTAANSPLHF. CDR3 in DNA: TGTGCCAGCAGCTTGACAGCGGCCAATTCACCCCTCCACTTT. Full variable domain (remainder filled in from reference TRBV5-5 and TRBJ1-6): DAGVTQSPTHLIKTRGQQVTLRCSPISGHKSVSWYQQVLGQGPQFIFQYYEKEERGRGNFPDRFSARQFPNYSSELNVNALLLGDSALYLCASSLTAANSPLHFGNGTRLTVT.